This is a list of T cell receptor beta chains from one sample in a study of T cell responses to AZD1222 COVID-19 vaccine. Sequenced by immunoSEQ multiplex PCR; TCRdb stores in-frame clones only, minus some. This sample has approximately 88,000 clones, with more than 75% found just once. Specimen: peripheral blood, collected on day 0 of AZD1222 vaccination. All receptors come from an adult in good health. Both conserved end residues are part of each CDR3. A D gene is named only where the DNA matches it firmly. Where a row states a size, it is once, few, many or the class of an expanded clone; other rows omit it.

TGTGCCAGCAGTCGTACGGTACAGGTTTACGAGCAGTACTTC,CASSRTVQVYEQYF,TRBV9,.,.,TRBJ2-7
TGTGCCATCAGTGAGGGGACAGGGACTTCGAACACTGAAGCTTTCTTT,CAISEGTGTSNTEAFF,TRBV10-3,TRBD1,.,TRBJ1-1
TGTGCTAGTGGTCCGTCTGGGGCCAACGTCCTGACTTTC,CASGPSGANVLTF,TRBV12-5,.,once,TRBJ2-6
TGTGCCAGCAGCCAAAGGTCCGGGCCTGATACGCAGTATTTT,CASSQRSGPDTQYF,TRBV4-2,.,.,TRBJ2-3
TGCGCCAGCAGCTTGACAGGGACGACTGGAAACACCATATATTTT,CASSLTGTTGNTIYF,TRBV5-1,.,.,TRBJ1-3
TGCGCCAGCAGCCAGGGTGGCACTGAAGCTTTCTTT,CASSQGGTEAFF,TRBV5-1,.,.,TRBJ1-1
TGTGCCAGCAGTTACTCAGGGGTAGGGAATGGCTACACCTTC,CASSYSGVGNGYTF,TRBV6-5,.,.,TRBJ1-2
TGTGCCAGCAGTGAATCAGATCGGGATGGCTACACCTTC,CASSESDRDGYTF,TRBV27,.,.,TRBJ1-2
TGTGCCAGCACTCCAGGGTTGTTTACGGGCAATCAGCCCCAGCATTTT,CASTPGLFTGNQPQHF,TRBV28,.,.,TRBJ1-5
TGTGCCAGCAGTCCAGGACAGGGTGGCACAGATACGCAGTATTTT,CASSPGQGGTDTQYF,TRBV6-6,TRBD1,.,TRBJ2-3
TGCAGTGCTAGTAGAGGGCGGGTAAATCAGCCCCAGCATTTT,CSASRGRVNQPQHF,TRBV20-1,.,.,TRBJ1-5
TGTGCCAGCAGCAAAGAACAAGGGAGGACCTACGAGCAGTACTTC,CASSKEQGRTYEQYF,TRBV21-1,.,.,TRBJ2-7
TGCAGCGTTGAAGAGGGGCGGGGCAGCAATGGCTACACCTTC,CSVEEGRGSNGYTF,TRBV29-1,.,.,TRBJ1-2
TGTGCCAGCAGTTCTGGCCCCTATGGCTACACCTTC,CASSSGPYGYTF,TRBV7-9,.,.,TRBJ1-2
TGTGCCATCCGCGCGGGGGGCGATTATGGCTACACCTTC,CAIRAGGDYGYTF,TRBV10-3,.,few,TRBJ1-2
TGTGCCAGCAGTCCTGATAATTCACCCCTCCACTTT,CASSPDNSPLHF,TRBV6-5,.,.,TRBJ1-6
TGTGCCAGCACCCCCAGTCCCGGGACAGGGAGCTATGGCTACACCTTC,CASTPSPGTGSYGYTF,TRBV6-2/TRBV6-3,TRBD1,.,TRBJ1-2
TGTGCCAGCAGTTTAGGCAGGGCCTATAATTCACCCCTCCACTTT,CASSLGRAYNSPLHF,TRBV28,.,.,TRBJ1-6
TGTGCCAGCAGGACTAGCGGGAGTGGAAATGAGCAGTTCTTC,CASRTSGSGNEQFF,TRBV2,TRBD2,.,TRBJ2-1
TGTGCCAGCAGTTACCCCACAGGTGGAAACACCATATATTTT,CASSYPTGGNTIYF,TRBV6-5,.,.,TRBJ1-3
TGTGCCAGCAGCTTGTGGGAGGGCGATGAGCAGTTCTTC,CASSLWEGDEQFF,TRBV7-2,TRBD2,.,TRBJ2-1
TGCGCCAGCAGCCAACAGGCAGCTTATAGCAATCAGCCCCAGCATTTT,CASSQQAAYSNQPQHF,TRBV4-1,.,few,TRBJ1-5
TGTGCCAGCAGCTTAGGGGCAGGGTATGCAACTAATGAAAAACTGTTTTTT,CASSLGAGYATNEKLFF,TRBV7-9,.,.,TRBJ1-4
TGTGCCACCAGCAGAGGTGGGGCGGGAGGGCTGAACATTCAGTACTTC,CATSRGGAGGLNIQYF,TRBV15,TRBD2,.,TRBJ2-4
TGTGCCTGGAGTGTAAGGGCCCGGGGACAGGGGGCAACTAATGAAAAACTGTTTTTT,CAWSVRARGQGATNEKLFF,TRBV30,TRBD1,.,TRBJ1-4
TGTGCCAGCAGCTTAGATGCGGGAGGACCAAATGAGCAGTTCTTC,CASSLDAGGPNEQFF,TRBV7-2,TRBD2,once,TRBJ2-1
TGTGCCAGCAGCCAATTTTTGGTGGAGACCCAGTACTTC,CASSQFLVETQYF,TRBV3-1/TRBV3-2,.,.,TRBJ2-5
TGTGCCACCAGCAGAGCGGAACCCTTAAATGAGCAGTTCTTC,CATSRAEPLNEQFF,TRBV15,.,.,TRBJ2-1
TGTGCCAGCAGTGGGACTAGCGGTTCAGATACGCAGTATTTT,CASSGTSGSDTQYF,TRBV3-1/TRBV3-2,TRBD2,.,TRBJ2-3
TGTGCCAGCAGTGAGTCTGGGGCCAACGTCCTGACTTTC,CASSESGANVLTF,TRBV6-1,.,.,TRBJ2-6
TGTGCCAGCAGCTTAGTAGCGTCTAGCCGAAACACCGGGGAGCTGTTTTTT,CASSLVASSRNTGELFF,TRBV7-8,.,once,TRBJ2-2
TGTGCCAGCAGCTTATCTAGCGGAGGGGACACCGGGGAGCTGTTTTTT,CASSLSSGGDTGELFF,TRBV11-3,TRBD2,.,TRBJ2-2
TGTGCCAGCAGCCCAGACAGGGGGCATGGGGCTGAAGCTTTCTTT,CASSPDRGHGAEAFF,TRBV7-9,TRBD1,.,TRBJ1-1
TGTGCCAGCAGCAGGGGGGAAGATACTGAAGCTTTCTTT,CASSRGEDTEAFF,TRBV7-2,.,.,TRBJ1-1
TGTGCCAGCAGCGCTACAGGGGAAACTGAAGCTTTCTTT,CASSATGETEAFF,TRBV7-9,TRBD1,.,TRBJ1-1
TGTGCCAGCAGCCCGACTAGCGGGAGATTCAATGAGCAGTTCTTC,CASSPTSGRFNEQFF,TRBV5-8,TRBD2,once,TRBJ2-1
TGTGCCAGCTCACGCGACGGACAGTTTGGAAACACCATATATTTT,CASSRDGQFGNTIYF,TRBV18,.,.,TRBJ1-3
TGTGCCAGCAGTCGACCCAATCAGCCCCAGCATTTT,CASSRPNQPQHF,TRBV6-5,.,.,TRBJ1-5
TGTGCCAGCAGGCGGACTGCCGATGGCTACACCTTC,CASRRTADGYTF,TRBV7-2,.,.,TRBJ1-2
TGTGCCAGCACCCGGTTGGGCTACAATGAGCAGTTCTTC,CASTRLGYNEQFF,TRBV12-3/TRBV12-4,.,.,TRBJ2-1
TGCGCCAGCAGCTTGGGTCACCTAGTCGGGGGTGCGAACACTGAAGCTTTCTTT,CASSLGHLVGGANTEAFF,TRBV5-1,.,once,TRBJ1-1
TGCAGCGTACTTACAGGGGAGGAGACCCAGTACTTC,CSVLTGEETQYF,TRBV29-1,TRBD1,.,TRBJ2-5
TGTGCCAGCAGAGACGGAATCTACGAGCAGTACTTC,CASRDGIYEQYF,TRBV6-5,.,.,TRBJ2-7
TGTGCCAGCAGCTTAGGTAGCGTCGCAGATACGCAGTATTTT,CASSLGSVADTQYF,TRBV7-9,.,.,TRBJ2-3
TGTGCCAGCAGTACAACAGGTTACTCCTACGAGCAGTACTTC,CASSTTGYSYEQYF,TRBV27,.,.,TRBJ2-7
TGTGCCAGCAGCGATGTGGGCTCCTATAATTCACCCCTCCACTTT,CASSDVGSYNSPLHF,TRBV9,.,.,TRBJ1-6